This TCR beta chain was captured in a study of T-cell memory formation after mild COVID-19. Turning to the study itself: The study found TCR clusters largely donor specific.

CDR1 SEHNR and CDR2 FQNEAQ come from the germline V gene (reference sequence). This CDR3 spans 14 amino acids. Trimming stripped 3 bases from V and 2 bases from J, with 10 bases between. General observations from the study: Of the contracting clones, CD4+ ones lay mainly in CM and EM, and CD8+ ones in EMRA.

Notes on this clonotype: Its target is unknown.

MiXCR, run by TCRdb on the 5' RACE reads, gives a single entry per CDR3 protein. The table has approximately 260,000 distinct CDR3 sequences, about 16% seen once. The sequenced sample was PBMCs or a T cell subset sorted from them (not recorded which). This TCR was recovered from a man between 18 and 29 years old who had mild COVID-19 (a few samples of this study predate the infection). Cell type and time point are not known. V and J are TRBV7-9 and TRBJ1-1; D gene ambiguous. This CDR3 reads CASSFGQINTEAFF. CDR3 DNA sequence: TGTGCCAGCAGCTTTGGGCAGATAAACACTGAAGCTTTCTTT.